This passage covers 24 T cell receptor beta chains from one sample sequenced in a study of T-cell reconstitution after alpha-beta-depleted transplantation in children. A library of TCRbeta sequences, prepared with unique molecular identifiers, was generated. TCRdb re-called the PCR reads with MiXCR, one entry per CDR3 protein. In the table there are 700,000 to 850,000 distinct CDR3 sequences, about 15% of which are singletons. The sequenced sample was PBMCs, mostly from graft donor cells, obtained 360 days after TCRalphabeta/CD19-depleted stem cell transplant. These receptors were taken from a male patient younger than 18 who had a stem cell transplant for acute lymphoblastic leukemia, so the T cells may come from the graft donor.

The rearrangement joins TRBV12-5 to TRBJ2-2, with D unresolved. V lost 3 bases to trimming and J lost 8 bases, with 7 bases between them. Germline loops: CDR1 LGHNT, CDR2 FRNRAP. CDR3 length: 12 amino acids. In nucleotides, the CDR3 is TGTGCTAGTGGTTTCTATACAGGGGAGCTGTTTTTT. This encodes CASGFYTGELFF.

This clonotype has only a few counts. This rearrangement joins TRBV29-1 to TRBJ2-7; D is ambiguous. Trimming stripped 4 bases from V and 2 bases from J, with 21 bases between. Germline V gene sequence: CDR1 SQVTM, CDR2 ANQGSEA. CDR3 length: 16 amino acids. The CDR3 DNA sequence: TGCAGCGTTGCCCGATCCCGAGGAAATTCTCCCTACGAGCAGTACTTC. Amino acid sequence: CSVARSRGNSPYEQYF.

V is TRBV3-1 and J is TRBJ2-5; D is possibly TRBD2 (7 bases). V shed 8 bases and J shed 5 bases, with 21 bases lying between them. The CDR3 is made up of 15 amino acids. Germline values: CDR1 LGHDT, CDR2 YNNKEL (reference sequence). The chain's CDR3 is CASGGGGRRGETQYF. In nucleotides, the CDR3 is TGTGCCAGCGGGGGCGGCGGGAGACGTGGGGAGACCCAGTACTTC.

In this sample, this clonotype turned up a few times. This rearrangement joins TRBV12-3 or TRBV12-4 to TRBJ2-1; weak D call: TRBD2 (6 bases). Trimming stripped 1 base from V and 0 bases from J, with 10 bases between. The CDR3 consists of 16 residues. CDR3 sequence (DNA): TGTGCCAGCAGTTTAGGAGCGGGTATCTCCTACAATGAGCAGTTCTTC. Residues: CASSLGAGISYNEQFF.

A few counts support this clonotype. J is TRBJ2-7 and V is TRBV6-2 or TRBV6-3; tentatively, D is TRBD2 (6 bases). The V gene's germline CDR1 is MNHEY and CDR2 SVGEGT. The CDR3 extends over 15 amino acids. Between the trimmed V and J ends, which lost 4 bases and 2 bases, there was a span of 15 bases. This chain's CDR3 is CASSSEGQGTYEQYF. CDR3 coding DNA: TGTGCCAGCAGTTCGGAGGGGCAGGGTACCTACGAGCAGTACTTC.

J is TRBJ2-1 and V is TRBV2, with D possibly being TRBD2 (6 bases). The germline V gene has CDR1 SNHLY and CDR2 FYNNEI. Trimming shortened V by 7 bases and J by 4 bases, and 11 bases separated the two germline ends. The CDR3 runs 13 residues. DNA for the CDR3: TGTGCCAGCAAGGCTAGCGTGTACAATGAGCAGTTCTTC. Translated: CASKASVYNEQFF.

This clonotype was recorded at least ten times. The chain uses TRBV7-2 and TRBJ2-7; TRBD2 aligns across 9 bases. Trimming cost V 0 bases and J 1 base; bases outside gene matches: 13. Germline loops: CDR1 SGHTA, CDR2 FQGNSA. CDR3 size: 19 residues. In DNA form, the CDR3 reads TGTGCCAGCAGCTTAGCCTCCCTAGCGGGGATATTTGGTTCCTACGAGCAGTACTTC. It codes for CASSLASLAGIFGSYEQYF.

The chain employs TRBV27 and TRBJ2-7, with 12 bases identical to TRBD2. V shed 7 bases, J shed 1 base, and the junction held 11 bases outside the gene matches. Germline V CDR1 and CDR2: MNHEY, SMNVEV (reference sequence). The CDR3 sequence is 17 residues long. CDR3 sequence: CASIPRLAGVSSYEQYF. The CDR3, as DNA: TGTGCCAGCATCCCCCGACTAGCGGGAGTATCTTCCTACGAGCAGTACTTC.

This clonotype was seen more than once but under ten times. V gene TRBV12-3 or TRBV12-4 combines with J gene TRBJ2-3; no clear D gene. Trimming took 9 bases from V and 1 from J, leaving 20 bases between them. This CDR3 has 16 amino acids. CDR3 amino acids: CASCCGPNLRTDTQYF. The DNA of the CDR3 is TGTGCCAGTTGTTGTGGACCCAATCTTCGCACAGATACGCAGTATTTT.

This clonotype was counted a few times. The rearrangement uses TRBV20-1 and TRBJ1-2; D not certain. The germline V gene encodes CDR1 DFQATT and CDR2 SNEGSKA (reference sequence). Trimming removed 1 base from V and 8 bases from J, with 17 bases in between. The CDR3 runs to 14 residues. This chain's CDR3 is CSARVPTRKKGYTF. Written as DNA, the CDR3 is TGCAGTGCTAGAGTACCCACGAGGAAGAAGGGCTACACCTTC.

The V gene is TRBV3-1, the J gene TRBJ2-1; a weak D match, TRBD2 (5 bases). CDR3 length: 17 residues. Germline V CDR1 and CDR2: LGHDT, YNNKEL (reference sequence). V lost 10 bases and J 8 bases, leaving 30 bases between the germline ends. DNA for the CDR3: TGTGCCACCTGCCAAGTACGGGGAACGGGTAGGTTACATGAGCAGTTCTTC. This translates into CATCQVRGTGRLHEQFF.

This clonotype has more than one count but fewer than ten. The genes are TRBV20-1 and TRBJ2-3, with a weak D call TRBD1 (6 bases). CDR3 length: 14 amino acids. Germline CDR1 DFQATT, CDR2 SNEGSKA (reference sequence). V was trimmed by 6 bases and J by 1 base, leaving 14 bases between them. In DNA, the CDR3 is TGCAGTGCCGACAGGTCTCCCCGCACAGATACGCAGTATTTT. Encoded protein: CSADRSPRTDTQYF.

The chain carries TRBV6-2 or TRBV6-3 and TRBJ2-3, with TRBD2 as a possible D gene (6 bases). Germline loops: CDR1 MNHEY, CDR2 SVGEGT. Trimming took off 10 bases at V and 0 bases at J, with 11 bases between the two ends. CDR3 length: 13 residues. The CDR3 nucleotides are TGTGCCACCACCGGGACTAGCACAGATACGCAGTATTTT. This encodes CATTGTSTDTQYF.

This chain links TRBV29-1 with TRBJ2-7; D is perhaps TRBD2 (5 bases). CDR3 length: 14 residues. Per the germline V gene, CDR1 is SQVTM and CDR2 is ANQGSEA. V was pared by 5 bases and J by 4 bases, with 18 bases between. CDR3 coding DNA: TGCAGCGTTCTAGACCCCCTAGCAGGTTACGAGCAGTACTTC. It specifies CSVLDPLAGYEQYF.

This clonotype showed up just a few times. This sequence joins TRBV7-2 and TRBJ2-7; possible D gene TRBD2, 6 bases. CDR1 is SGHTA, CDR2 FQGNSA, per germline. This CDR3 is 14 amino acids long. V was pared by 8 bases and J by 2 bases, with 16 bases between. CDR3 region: CASLSPGVPYEQYF. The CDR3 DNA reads TGTGCCAGCCTATCGCCGGGAGTACCCTACGAGCAGTACTTC.

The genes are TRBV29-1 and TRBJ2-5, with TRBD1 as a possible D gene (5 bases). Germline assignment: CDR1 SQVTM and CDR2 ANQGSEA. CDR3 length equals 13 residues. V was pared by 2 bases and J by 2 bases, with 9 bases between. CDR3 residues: CSVERQLQETQYF. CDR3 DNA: TGCAGCGTTGAAAGACAGCTTCAAGAGACCCAGTACTTC.

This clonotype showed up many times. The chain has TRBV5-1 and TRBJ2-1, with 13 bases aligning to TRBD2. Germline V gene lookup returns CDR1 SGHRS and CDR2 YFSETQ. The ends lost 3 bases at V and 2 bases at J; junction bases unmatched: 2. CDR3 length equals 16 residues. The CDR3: CASSWTSGSPYNEQFF. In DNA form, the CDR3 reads TGCGCCAGCAGCTGGACTAGCGGGAGCCCCTACAATGAGCAGTTCTTC.

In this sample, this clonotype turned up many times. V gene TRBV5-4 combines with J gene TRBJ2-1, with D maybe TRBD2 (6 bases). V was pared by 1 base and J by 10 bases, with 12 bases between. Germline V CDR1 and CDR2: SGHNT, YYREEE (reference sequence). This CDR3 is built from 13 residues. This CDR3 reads CASSLSGTAEQFF. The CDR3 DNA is TGTGCCAGCAGCTTGTCCGGGACTGCGGAGCAGTTCTTC.

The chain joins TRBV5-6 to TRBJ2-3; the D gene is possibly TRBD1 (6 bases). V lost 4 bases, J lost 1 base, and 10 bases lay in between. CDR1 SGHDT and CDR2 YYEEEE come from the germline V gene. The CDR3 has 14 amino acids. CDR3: CASSRRGGTDTQYF. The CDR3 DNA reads TGTGCCAGCAGCCGCAGGGGAGGCACAGATACGCAGTATTTT.

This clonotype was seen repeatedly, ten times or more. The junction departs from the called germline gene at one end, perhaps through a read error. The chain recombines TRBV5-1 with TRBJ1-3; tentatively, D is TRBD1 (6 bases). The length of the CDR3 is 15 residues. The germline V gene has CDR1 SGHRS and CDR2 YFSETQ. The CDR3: CASSLDRSSGNTIYF. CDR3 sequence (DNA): TGTGCCAGCAGCTTGGACAGAAGCTCTGGAAACACCATATATTTT.

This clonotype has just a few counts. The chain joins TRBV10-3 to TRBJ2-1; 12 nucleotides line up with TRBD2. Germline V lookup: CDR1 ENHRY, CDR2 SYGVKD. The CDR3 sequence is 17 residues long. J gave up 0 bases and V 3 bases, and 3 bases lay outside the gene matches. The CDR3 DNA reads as TGTGCCATCAGTGAAAAGGGACTAGCGGGCTCCTACAATGAGCAGTTCTTC. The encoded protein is CAISEKGLAGSYNEQFF.

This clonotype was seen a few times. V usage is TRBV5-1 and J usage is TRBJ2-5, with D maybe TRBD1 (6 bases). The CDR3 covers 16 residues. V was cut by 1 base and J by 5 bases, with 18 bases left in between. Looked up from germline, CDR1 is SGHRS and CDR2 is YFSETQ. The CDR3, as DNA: TGCGCCAGCAGCTTGTGGAGTGGGGGCTTGGGGGAGACCCAGTACTTC. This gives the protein CASSLWSGGLGETQYF.

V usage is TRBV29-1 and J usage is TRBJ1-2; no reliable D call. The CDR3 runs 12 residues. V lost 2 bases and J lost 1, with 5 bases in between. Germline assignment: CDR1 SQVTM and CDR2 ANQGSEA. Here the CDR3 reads CSVEPVNYGYTF. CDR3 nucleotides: TGCAGCGTTGAACCGGTTAACTATGGCTACACCTTC.

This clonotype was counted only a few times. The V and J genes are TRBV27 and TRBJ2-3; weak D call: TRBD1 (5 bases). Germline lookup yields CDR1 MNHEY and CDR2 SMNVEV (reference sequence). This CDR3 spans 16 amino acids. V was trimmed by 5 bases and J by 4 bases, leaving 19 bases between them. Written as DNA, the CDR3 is TGTGCCAGCAGTACCGATACCATCAGGGTCCCAGATACGCAGTATTTT. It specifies CASSTDTIRVPDTQYF.